This TCR beta chain appears in the sequencing data of a study of blood T cells in healthy people across ages. General study findings and limits: Whereas aged donors had fewer naive CD4+ cells, long-lived donors had more of them and higher diversity. Among T cells, TCR beta diversity per million cells dropped roughly linearly as age rose.

A sample-barcoded 5' primer and a J-beta primer mix were used in a second PCR of roughly 6 to 11 cycles. MiXCR, run by TCRdb on the 5' RACE reads, gives a single entry per CDR3 protein. The table has about 1.6 million distinct CDR3 sequences, almost 35% seen once; the top ten hold 11%. The length of the CDR3 is 16 residues. Looked up from germline, CDR1 is LNHNV and CDR2 is YYDKDF (reference sequence). Deletions cut 0 bases from V and 1 base from J, with 11 bases between. Each donor gave roughly 10 milliliters of peripheral blood. With respect to this clonotype: Antigen unknown.

Sequencing used blood. The chain links TRBV15 to TRBJ2-3; tentatively, D is TRBD1 (6 bases). The sequence derives from a woman in her 30s in good health. CDR3 bases: TGTGCCACCAGCAGAGATAAGAAGGGGGGCACAGATACGCAGTATTTT. Translation gives CATSRDKKGGTDTQYF.